This is a list of T cell receptor beta chains from one sample in a study of blood T cell repertoires in COVID-19. Clones were read by immunoSEQ multiplex PCR, and TCRdb kept only the in-frame ones, dropping some. The top ten hold about 5.2% of the sample, which has over 250,000 clones, more than 70% seen once. Sequenced: PBMCs or T cells enriched from blood (not recorded which). Receptors originate from a woman aged 25 to 39 who had recovered from COVID-19. CDR3s include the opening cysteine and the closing phenylalanine or tryptophan. D genes are given only for firm matches. Size tells how often a clone was seen (once, few, many) or the class of an expanded clone, and some rows leave it out.

v_call,clone_size,d_call,j_call,cdr3_nt,cdr3_aa
TRBV5-1,NA,NA,TRBJ1-1,TGCGCCAGCAGATCCTATCGGGTGGACACTGAAGCTTTCTTT,CASRSYRVDTEAFF
TRBV6-1,NA,NA,TRBJ1-3,TGTGCCAGCAGTGAAGCGGTCAGGGACACCATATATTTT,CASSEAVRDTIYF
TRBV5-1,NA,NA,TRBJ1-3,TGCGCCAGCAGCTTAGACAGAGGAGCTGGAAACACCATATATTTT,CASSLDRGAGNTIYF
TRBV28,NA,NA,TRBJ1-6,TGTGCCAGCGAAGGACTGAGCTCCTATAATTCACCCCTCCACTTT,CASEGLSSYNSPLHF
TRBV7-6,NA,TRBD1,TRBJ1-2,TGTGCCAGCAGCTTTGGAGGGGCCGGGACAGGGGGCTATGGCTACACCTTC,CASSFGGAGTGGYGYTF
TRBV9,NA,NA,TRBJ2-1,TGTGCCAGCAGCGTAGCTACTTGGGGGCGCTCCGACAATGAGCAGTTCTTC,CASSVATWGRSDNEQFF
TRBV18,NA,NA,TRBJ2-3,TGTGCCAGCTCACCTTACCGGGACACTGATATCACGCAGTATTTT,CASSPYRDTDITQYF
TRBV18,NA,TRBD2,TRBJ2-7,TGTGCCAGCTCACCAGGGGAGGGCTACGAGCAGTACTTC,CASSPGEGYEQYF
TRBV6-4,NA,NA,TRBJ1-1,TGTGCCAGCAGTGTGGGCCGGGAAACTGAAGCTTTCTTT,CASSVGRETEAFF
TRBV6-6,NA,TRBD1,TRBJ1-5,TGTGCCAGCAGCACCTCCCAGACAGGGGATCAGCCCCAGCATTTT,CASSTSQTGDQPQHF
TRBV30,once,TRBD1,TRBJ1-4,TGTGCCTGGAGTGTAAGGGGGACAGTTATCAATGAAAAACTGTTTTTT,CAWSVRGTVINEKLFF
TRBV6-5,many,NA,TRBJ2-5,TGTGCCAGCAGAGCCCCGACAGGAGACGAGACCCAGTACTTC,CASRAPTGDETQYF
TRBV30,few,NA,TRBJ1-3,TGTGCCTGGAGTAAGAGGACGGGGGGAAACACCATATATTTT,CAWSKRTGGNTIYF
TRBV5-6,NA,NA,TRBJ1-1,TGTGCCAGCAGCCCATCGACCGAGGCCACTGAAGCTTTCTTT,CASSPSTEATEAFF
TRBV4-1,NA,NA,TRBJ1-4,TGCGCCAGCAGCCCTATAAATCGGGGGGCTTGGGAAAAACTGTTTTTT,CASSPINRGAWEKLFF
TRBV5-8,NA,NA,TRBJ1-5,TGTGCCAGCAGCTTGCGTGTGCAGGGGCATCAGCCCCAGCATTTT,CASSLRVQGHQPQHF
TRBV28,NA,TRBD2,TRBJ2-1,TGTGCCAGCAGGAAGACTAGCGGGGCCGGCAGGGAGCAGTTCTTC,CASRKTSGAGREQFF
TRBV25-1,NA,TRBD1,TRBJ2-5,TGTGCCAGCAGTAACAGGGGAGAGACCCAGTACTTC,CASSNRGETQYF
TRBV7-8,NA,NA,TRBJ2-1,TGTGCCAGCAGCCGAGTAGGGTGGACATCCGGCGATGAGCAGTTCTTC,CASSRVGWTSGDEQFF
TRBV11-2,NA,NA,TRBJ1-1,TGTGCCAGCAGACCGACAAAGAACACTGAAGCTTTCTTT,CASRPTKNTEAFF
TRBV19,NA,NA,TRBJ2-3,TGTGCCAGTAGTAGTCAGGGTCCCCCAGATACGCAGTATTTT,CASSSQGPPDTQYF
TRBV6-4,NA,TRBD1,TRBJ1-2,TGTGCAAGCAAGTCTCTCCGGGGACAGGGAGGTGGCTACACCTTC,CASKSLRGQGGGYTF
TRBV19,NA,NA,TRBJ1-2,TGTGCCACCCAAGAGGCCAGGGGAACGTATGGCTACACCTTC,CATQEARGTYGYTF
TRBV19,NA,TRBD1,TRBJ1-5,TGTGCCACTGCCCGACAGGGCGACAATCAGCCCCAGCATTTT,CATARQGDNQPQHF
TRBV7-3,NA,TRBD2,TRBJ2-3,TGTGCCAGCAGCAGGGAAGCGGGGCGCACAGATACGCAGTATTTT,CASSREAGRTDTQYF
TRBV30,NA,NA,TRBJ2-2,TGTGCCTGGCGCCTCTTCCCCAGGGGGAACACCGGGGAGCTGTTTTTT,CAWRLFPRGNTGELFF
TRBV4-1,NA,TRBD2,TRBJ2-5,TGCGCCAGCAGCCAAGCAGCGGGGGGTGAACAAGAGACCCAGTACTTC,CASSQAAGGEQETQYF
TRBV14,NA,TRBD1,TRBJ1-2,TGTGCCAGCAGCCCCTTTCTTTATCCGGGACAGACCTATGGCTACACCTTC,CASSPFLYPGQTYGYTF
TRBV5-1,NA,TRBD2,TRBJ2-3,TGCGCCAGCAACTCCGCGACTAGCGGGGGGTCAGATACGCAGTATTTT,CASNSATSGGSDTQYF
TRBV28,NA,TRBD1,TRBJ1-6,TGTGCCAGCAGTTCCCCATGGACAGGGTCGGGGTCACCCCTCCACTTT,CASSSPWTGSGSPLHF
TRBV28,NA,NA,TRBJ1-5,TGTGCCAGCAGGCTACCCAATCAGCCCCAGCATTTT,CASRLPNQPQHF
TRBV27,NA,TRBD1,TRBJ1-1,TGTGCCAGCTCGAACGGACAGGGATGGACTGAAGCTTTCTTT,CASSNGQGWTEAFF